These T cell receptor beta chains were read from a single sample in a study of technical replicates of blood from a handful of donors. Method: immunoSEQ multiplex PCR; TCRdb's copy keeps in-frame clones and lacks some. This sample has more than 95,000 clones, with approximately 95% found just once. Sequencing was carried out using T cells isolated from PBMCs. The origin of the receptors is a human donor in good health. The CDR3 runs from the conserved cysteine through the conserved F or W. Fields, in order: V gene, clone size, D gene, J gene, CDR3 DNA, CDR3 protein. A D gene is named only where the DNA matches it firmly. Rows give clone size only sometimes, using once, few, many, or a class for an expanded clone.

TRBV29-1,.,.,TRBJ1-1,TGCAGCACCTGGGTGGGCCGGTCCACTGAAGCTTTCTTT,CSTWVGRSTEAFF
TRBV4-1,.,TRBD2,TRBJ2-1,TGCGCCAGCAGCCAAGTCAACCTCGGACTAGGCTACAATGAGCAGTTCTTC,CASSQVNLGLGYNEQFF
TRBV6-6,.,.,TRBJ2-2,TGTGCCAGCACCCTAGGACTTCGGGAGCTGTTTTTT,CASTLGLRELFF
TRBV6-1,.,.,TRBJ1-2,TGTGCCAGCAGTGAAATGAGGGCTAACTATGGCTACACCTTC,CASSEMRANYGYTF
TRBV6-1,.,.,TRBJ2-7,TGTGCCAGCACCTACGGAGGGCGCGAGCAGTACTTC,CASTYGGREQYF
TRBV5-1,.,.,TRBJ2-1,TGCGCCAGCAAGCCTCAATCTTCCTACAATGAGCAGTTCTTC,CASKPQSSYNEQFF
TRBV19,.,TRBD1,TRBJ2-7,TGTGCCAGTAGTATTTGGACAGGGGGTTCCTACGAGCAGTACTTC,CASSIWTGGSYEQYF
TRBV5-4,.,.,TRBJ2-2,TGTGCCAGTAAGAGGGACTCCATGCCCGCGAACACCGGGGAGCTGTTTTTT,CASKRDSMPANTGELFF
TRBV6-5,.,TRBD2,TRBJ2-1,TGTGCCAGCAGTATTAGCGGGAACTCCTACAATGAGCAGTTCTTC,CASSISGNSYNEQFF
TRBV4-2,.,.,TRBJ2-7,TGTGCCAGCAGCCGGGGGGAGCGAACTGTGGGGCTCTACGAGCAGTACTTC,CASSRGERTVGLYEQYF
TRBV27,.,TRBD2,TRBJ2-7,TGTGCCAGCAGTCTCTCGCCGGGACTAGCGGATTACGAGCAGTACTTC,CASSLSPGLADYEQYF
TRBV7-9,once,.,TRBJ2-7,TGTGCCAGCAGCTCGCCCGCGTCCTACGAGCAGTACTTC,CASSSPASYEQYF
TRBV29-1,.,TRBD1,TRBJ1-5,TGCAGCGCAGCTTGGGACAGGGATCAGCCCCAGCATTTT,CSAAWDRDQPQHF
TRBV4-1,.,TRBD2,TRBJ2-7,TGCGCCAGCAGCCAGCCAACTAGCGGGACTTTCTACGAGCAGTACTTC,CASSQPTSGTFYEQYF
TRBV5-1,.,.,TRBJ2-5,TGCGCCAGCAGCTTGGGACAGCTCCAAGAGACCCAGTACTTC,CASSLGQLQETQYF
TRBV6-6,.,TRBD2,TRBJ2-7,TGTGCCAGCAGAAAGGGCACTAGCGGGAATTACGAGCAGTACTTC,CASRKGTSGNYEQYF
TRBV19,.,.,TRBJ2-7,TGTGCCTCTCTCACCCGGGTCATTCACGAGCAGTACTTC,CASLTRVIHEQYF
TRBV6-1,.,.,TRBJ2-1,TGTGCCAGCAGTTCGGGTCCCAACAATGAGCAGTTCTTC,CASSSGPNNEQFF
TRBV30,.,.,TRBJ2-7,TGTGCCTGGAGCCTCTGGGGACTCGGGTACGAGCAGTACTTC,CAWSLWGLGYEQYF
TRBV6-1,.,.,TRBJ2-5,TGTGCCAGCAGTACCCCGGGGGTTCAAGAGACCCAGTACTTC,CASSTPGVQETQYF
TRBV4-2,.,.,TRBJ1-1,TGTGCCAGCAGCCAAGAAAGATTACCGGTGAACACTGAAGCTTTCTTT,CASSQERLPVNTEAFF
TRBV18,.,TRBD2,TRBJ2-7,TGTGCCAGCTCACCACGGCCGGGGACTAGCGGGAGTCAGTACGAGCAGTACTTC,CASSPRPGTSGSQYEQYF
TRBV13,.,TRBD1,TRBJ1-2,TGTGCCAGCAGCGTACTACAGGGGGTCTATGGCTACACCTTC,CASSVLQGVYGYTF
TRBV6-1,.,.,TRBJ1-2,TGTGCCAGCAGTTCGGGCTATGGCTACACCTTC,CASSSGYGYTF
TRBV5-1,.,.,TRBJ1-1,TGCGCCAGCAGCCACAAGGGGCCCGTGGGCGTTACTGAAGCTTTCTTT,CASSHKGPVGVTEAFF
TRBV4-1,.,TRBD1,TRBJ1-1,TGCGCCAGCGGCGACAGGGGGAACACTGAAGCTTTCTTT,CASGDRGNTEAFF
TRBV10-3,.,.,TRBJ1-2,TGTGCCATCAGGGGAGGGGAAAGCTATGGCTACACCTTC,CAIRGGESYGYTF
TRBV28,once,.,TRBJ2-5,TGTGCCACCCACAATCCACCGGGGGAGACCCAGTACTTC,CATHNPPGETQYF